A selection of T cell receptor beta chains follows, all from one sample in a study of blood T cell repertoires in COVID-19. Assay: immunoSEQ multiplex PCR; the TCRdb copy retains only in-frame clones and omits some. The sample holds around 300,000 clones, 83% seen once. Sequenced input: peripheral blood. These receptors originate from a woman in her fifties or sixties who had recovered from COVID-19. CDR3s leave out the opening cysteine and the closing phenylalanine or tryptophan.

v_gene	j_gene	CDR3aa
TRBV6-6	TRBJ2-7	ASSHNDRGVVYEQY
TRBV4-2	TRBJ1-3	ASSQGVLGNTIY
TRBV7-2	TRBJ1-3	ASSLAPAGGFPGNTIY
TRBV27	TRBJ1-2	ASSFSGQGARGYT
TRBV5-1	TRBJ2-1	ASSLAAGLGAYNEQF
TRBV6-1	TRBJ1-4	ASSDAQGNEKLF
TRBV28	TRBJ1-2	ASLLGTGLYGYT
TRBV28	TRBJ2-7	ASSFMSAPSYEQY
TRBV14	TRBJ1-1	ASSLQRNTEAF
TRBV18	TRBJ2-7	ASSPRQDEQY
TRBV7-3	TRBJ2-3	ASSLDAQGAIDTQY
TRBV2	TRBJ2-5	ASRRGAGETQY
TRBV18	TRBJ2-7	ASLSDRDSYEQY
TRBV27	TRBJ1-2	ASSFGGGGGYT
TRBV4-2	TRBJ1-4	ASSQSDREKEKLF
TRBV21-1	TRBJ1-5	ASSSKGTGGYYSNQPQH
TRBV4-1	TRBJ1-1	ASSQGPLGVNTEAF
TRBV20-1	TRBJ2-1	SASGEIYEQF
TRBV11-2	TRBJ1-1	ASRQGADTEAF
TRBV28	TRBJ2-2	ASSLERGGREATGELF
TRBV11-3	TRBJ2-6	ASSARTGAGANVLT
TRBV6-2/TRBV6-3	TRBJ1-5	ASSYPRGQGNQPQH